Here is one TCR beta chain with its context. The data originate from a study of blood T cell repertoires in COVID-19. At the level of the study: Sites across the United States, Italy and Spain contributed samples from acute and convalescent COVID-19. The analysed material was cDNA or gDNA that came from T cells, B-cell-depleted T cells, or PBMCs.

Per the authors' pipeline: Counts of nucleated cells, estimated from reference gene primer amplification, were obtained. TCRdb's copy holds only in-frame clones and misses some; the assay was immunoSEQ multiplex PCR. That table supplies the V and J calls and clone size; D and trimming were determined from the DNA. The sample comprises around 23,000 clones, 60% to 75% of which are singletons, and about 7% rests with the top ten. Germline CDR1 MNHEY, CDR2 SVGAGI. The ends were cut back, 4 bases at V and 4 bases at J, with 14 bases in the middle. The CDR3 has 15 amino acids. Sequenced sample: peripheral blood. This clonotype originated in a man aged 45-65 years with COVID-19, enrolled during active disease. V gene TRBV6-5 combines with J gene TRBJ2-4, with a weak D call TRBD1 (6 bases). This chain's CDR3 is CASSSPGQGKNIQYF. For the CDR3, the DNA is TGTGCCAGCAGTTCTCCAGGGCAGGGGAAAAACATTCAGTACTTC.